This T cell receptor (beta chain) was recorded in a study of blood T cells in healthy people across ages. Study outcomes and limitations: Donors of long life had a larger count of naive CD4+ cells and greater diversity than aged donors. Researchers judged that diversity estimates from one million T cells fell short of true values.

A second 7 to 11 cycle PCR used barcoded and J-beta primers. TCRdb itself ran the 5' RACE reads through MiXCR, one entry per CDR3 protein. Of fewer than 900,000 distinct CDR3 sequences in the sample, roughly 35% were seen once. Turning to this clonotype: As yet, its antigen is unknown.

With 6 bases clipped from V and 4 bases from J, the junction kept 5 bases outside the gene matches. Germline-derived CDR1 and CDR2 are MNHEY and SVGAGI. The CDR3 length is 14 residues. Donor samples were obtained from healthy Caucasian individuals from Russia, aged about 6 to 90. Sequencing was carried out using blood. The chain uses TRBV6-5 and TRBJ2-3, with 9 bases that match TRBD1. This sequence was found in a man between 18 and 29 years old in good health. The CDR3 DNA sequence: TGTGCCAGCAGACCACAGGGGGCAGCAGATACGCAGTATTTT. Protein product: CASRPQGAADTQYF.